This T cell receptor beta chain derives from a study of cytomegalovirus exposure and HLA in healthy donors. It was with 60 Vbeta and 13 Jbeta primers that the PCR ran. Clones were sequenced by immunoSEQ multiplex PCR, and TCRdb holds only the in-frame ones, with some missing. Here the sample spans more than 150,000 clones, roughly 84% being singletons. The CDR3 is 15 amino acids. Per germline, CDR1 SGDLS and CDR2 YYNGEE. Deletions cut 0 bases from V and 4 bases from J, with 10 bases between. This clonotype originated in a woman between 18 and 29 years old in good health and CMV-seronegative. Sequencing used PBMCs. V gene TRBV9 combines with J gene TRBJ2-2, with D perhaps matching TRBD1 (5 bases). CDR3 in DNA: TGTGCCAGCAGCGTAGTGCCAGGGCCCACCGGGGAGCTGTTTTTT. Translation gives CASSVVPGPTGELFF.